The 23 T cell receptor beta chains below were found in one sample sequenced in a study of T cell repertoires in cytomegalovirus infection. These receptors have no known antigen. TCRdb recomputed calls from the reads with MiXCR, one row per CDR3 protein. The sample carries about 890,000 distinct CDR3 sequences, roughly 30% recorded once. The material sequenced was cultured CD8+ T cells from PBMCs, taken from culture after CMV antigen stimulation. The source of these receptors is a human donor in good health (CMV status not recorded). Some clones in this sample may be carry-over from other donors' samples.

The rearrangement joins TRBV6-6 to TRBJ2-5, with D possibly being TRBD1 or TRBD2 (6 bases each). Germline loops: CDR1 MNHNY, CDR2 SVGAGI (reference sequence). V dropped 10 bases and J dropped 5 bases, with 11 bases sitting between them. CDR3 length: 11 residues. The CDR3 DNA reads as TGTGCCACCCTAGGGGGGGAGACCCAGTACTTC. Protein sequence: CATLGGETQYF.

This clonotype has just a few counts. The CDR3 nucleotides read TGCGCCAGCAGCCAAGTTAGGCTCTCGGGCACTGAAGCTTTCTTT. Translated, it gives CASSQVRLSGTEAFF. The chain recombines TRBV4-1 with TRBJ1-1; no reliable D call. CDR3 length: 15 residues. V dropped 1 base and J dropped 4 bases, with 13 bases sitting between them. CDR1 is MGHRA, CDR2 YSYEKL, per germline.

This clonotype has only one observation. The V gene is TRBV6-2 or TRBV6-3, the J gene TRBJ2-2, with 13 bases aligning to TRBD2. The CDR3 is made up of 16 amino acids. CDR1 and CDR2 (germline): MNHEY, SVGEGT. V lost 6 bases, J lost 4 bases, and 5 bases stayed unmatched. The CDR3 protein is CASSRTSGGLTGELFF. CDR3 nucleotide sequence: TGTGCCAGCAGCCGGACTAGCGGGGGCCTCACCGGGGAGCTGTTTTTT.

This clonotype appeared a few times. V gene TRBV2 combines with J gene TRBJ2-7; D gene uncertain. Trimming took 6 bases from V and 6 from J, leaving 21 bases between them. This CDR3 comprises 15 residues. Germline V gives CDR1 SNHLY, CDR2 FYNNEI. The CDR3 coding sequence is TGTGCCAGCAGCCCTCAGGTAGGATGGTCGTCCGAGCAGTACGTC. Translated: CASSPQVGWSSEQYV.

This clonotype was seen many times. This sequence joins TRBV10-3 and TRBJ1-1, with 8 nucleotides matching TRBD1. The CDR3 is 18 amino acids. Looked up from germline, CDR1 is ENHRY and CDR2 is SYGVKD. Trimming removed 0 bases from V and 0 bases from J; junction bases left unmatched: 9. Written as DNA, the CDR3 is TGTGCCATCAGTGAGTCTGTAGGGACAGGTAACATGAACACTGAAGCTTTCTTT. It specifies CAISESVGTGNMNTEAFF.

The gene calls are TRBV19 and TRBJ1-2; D is unclear. The CDR3 totals 14 residues. The V gene's germline CDR1 is LNHDA and CDR2 SQIVND (reference sequence). V dropped 3 bases and J dropped 8 bases, with 16 bases sitting between them. CDR3 DNA: TGTGCCAGTAGTATGTGGAACAGCGCATCAGGCTACACCTTC. Translation: CASSMWNSASGYTF.

The chain employs TRBV7-9 and TRBJ2-2; D remains unclear. The CDR3 is made up of 14 amino acids. Deletions cut 3 bases from V and 7 bases from J, with 12 bases between. Germline V gene sequence: CDR1 SEHNR, CDR2 FQNEAQ (reference sequence). CDR3 nucleotides: TGTGCCAGCAGCTTGTCTCTAAACTTCGGGGAGCTGTTTTTT. Its protein product is CASSLSLNFGELFF.

DNA for the CDR3: TGCGCCAGCAGCCAAGAAGAATGGGGACCAGGCTATGGCTACACCTTC. Its translation: CASSQEEWGPGYGYTF. V usage is TRBV4-1 and J usage is TRBJ1-2, with D possibly being TRBD1 (5 bases). Germline V gene sequence: CDR1 MGHRA, CDR2 YSYEKL. Deletions cut 0 bases from V and 4 bases from J, with 15 bases between. The CDR3 is made up of 16 amino acids.

This clonotype was detected only a few times. The J gene is TRBJ1-1, the V gene TRBV6-4; D is ambiguous. Germline V gene sequence: CDR1 MRHNA, CDR2 SNTAGT. Deletions cut 3 bases from V and 0 bases from J, with 11 bases between. This CDR3 spans 15 amino acids. The CDR3 DNA sequence: TGTGCCAGCAGTGAATGGTTGAGTCTGAACACTGAAGCTTTCTTT. Translated: CASSEWLSLNTEAFF.

The gene calls are TRBV12-3 or TRBV12-4 and TRBJ1-2, with D perhaps matching TRBD1 (5 bases). The CDR3 spans 16 residues. V was clipped by 6 bases and J by 4 bases, with 21 bases between them. CDR3: CASRQDLDTLLYGYTF. DNA of the CDR3: TGTGCCAGCAGACAGGACCTAGACACACTACTCTATGGCTACACCTTC.

In its sample, this clonotype was seen many times. The chain couples TRBV12-3 or TRBV12-4 to TRBJ2-5; D is possibly TRBD2 (5 bases). The CDR3 has 14 residues. Trimming left V 6 bases short and J 1 base short, with 12 bases between. The CDR3 spells CASSPTSPQETQYF. The CDR3, as DNA: TGTGCCAGCAGCCCCACTAGTCCCCAAGAGACCCAGTACTTC.

To note about this clonotype: The germline gene is not matched at one end of the junction; a read error may be the cause. V usage is TRBV7-3 and J usage is TRBJ2-2, with TRBD2 matching 8 bases. The germline V gene has CDR1 SGHTA and CDR2 FQGTGA. This CDR3 contains 16 residues. The CDR3 nucleotides are TGTGCCAGCAGCCTAACTAGCGGCCCGAACACCGGGGAGCTGTTTTTT. Translating gives CASSLTSGPNTGELFF. The variable domain in full, with the rest retrieved from reference TRBV7-3 and TRBJ2-2, is GAGVSQTPSNKVTEKGKYVELRCDPISGHTALYWYRQSLGQGPEFLIYFQGTGAADDSGLPNDRFFAVRPEGSVSTLKIQRTERGDSAVYLCASSLTSGPNTGELFFGEGSRLTVL.

This chain links TRBV10-2 with TRBJ2-5; 8 bases are shared with TRBD2. CDR1 WSHSY and CDR2 SAAADI come from the germline V gene. This CDR3 is 11 amino acids long. J lost 5 bases, V lost 10 bases, and 3 bases had no gene match. The CDR3 nucleotides are TGCGCCACGGGAGGGAGTGAGACCCAGTACTTC. It translates to CATGGSETQYF.

In this sample, this clonotype turned up a few times. This sequence joins TRBV24-1 and TRBJ1-1, with D tentatively TRBD1 (6 bases). Deletions cut 5 bases from V and 4 bases from J, with 13 bases between. Looked up from germline, CDR1 is KGHDR and CDR2 is SFDVKD. The CDR3 covers 14 residues. CDR3: CATSGEQGATEAFF. CDR3 DNA sequence: TGTGCCACCAGTGGGGAACAGGGAGCCACTGAAGCTTTCTTT.

This clonotype was counted a few times. The chain joins TRBV28 to TRBJ2-4; 8 bases fit TRBD1. V was pared by 2 bases and J by 8 bases, with 8 bases of the junction left unmatched. The CDR3 runs to 15 residues. Germline CDR1 MDHEN, CDR2 SYDVKM. The CDR3 DNA reads TGTGCCAGCAGTTTAACGGGACAGGCCGGAGACATTCAGTACTTC. The encoded protein is CASSLTGQAGDIQYF.

Only one count was recorded for this clonotype. Possible read error: a much larger clone is one base away. The chain joins TRBV12-3 or TRBV12-4 to TRBJ2-3; 8 bases map to TRBD2. After removal of 7 bases from V and 1 base from J, the junction contained 4 bases not matched to a gene. This CDR3 is built from 14 residues. DNA for the CDR3: TGTGCCAGCACCAACGGGGGGGGCACAGATACGCAGTATTTT. It specifies CASTNGGGTDTQYF.

The chain carries TRBV29-1 and TRBJ2-1, with 9 bases aligning to TRBD2. Germline CDR1 is SQVTM and CDR2 is ANQGSEA. The V segment lost 1 base and the J segment 2 bases; nucleotides outside the gene matches: 15. CDR3 length: 19 amino acids. CDR3 in DNA: TGCAGCGTTGAAGGAAGTCCTCCAGCGGGGGGAGGGACCTACAATGAGCAGTTCTTC. It yields the protein CSVEGSPPAGGGTYNEQFF.

This clonotype came up a few times. The rearrangement uses TRBV7-9 and TRBJ2-1; 11 nucleotides align to TRBD1. Germline loops: CDR1 SEHNR, CDR2 FQNEAQ (reference sequence). This CDR3 region has 15 residues. V shed 6 bases, J shed 6 bases, and the junction held 7 bases outside the gene matches. The CDR3 sequence: CASRDPGQGVNEQFF. CDR3 bases: TGTGCCAGCAGAGATCCGGGACAGGGGGTCAATGAGCAGTTCTTC.

This clonotype showed up just a few times. The rearrangement links TRBV5-8 to TRBJ2-1, with a tentative D call TRBD2 (6 bases). The ends were cut back, 1 base at V and 4 bases at J, with 12 bases in the middle. The CDR3 runs 15 residues. Looked up from germline, CDR1 is SGHTS and CDR2 is YDEGEE. The CDR3 region is CASSLWGVLYNEQFF. The CDR3 DNA is TGTGCCAGCAGCTTGTGGGGGGTCCTTTACAATGAGCAGTTCTTC.

This clonotype was detected only a few times. DNA of the CDR3: TGCAGCGCTACAGGGGTCACAGATACGCAGTATTTT. Its protein is CSATGVTDTQYF. The rearrangement uses TRBV29-1 and TRBJ2-3; 7 bases map to TRBD1. The CDR3 spans 12 residues. The germline V gene has CDR1 SQVTM and CDR2 ANQGSEA. Germline trimming cut 7 bases from V and 2 bases from J; bases unmatched to any gene: 3.

The gene calls are TRBV29-1 and TRBJ2-3; 10 bases line up with TRBD2. V shed 0 bases, J shed 5 bases, and the junction held 8 bases outside the gene matches. CDR3 size: 16 residues. The germline V gene has CDR1 SQVTM and CDR2 ANQGSEA. The CDR3 sequence is CSVEDPSGGAIDTQYF. Here the CDR3 DNA reads TGCAGCGTTGAAGATCCAAGCGGGGGGGCTATAGATACGCAGTATTTT.

This clonotype was observed a few times. The chain uses TRBV4-3 and TRBJ2-1; 8 bases agree with TRBD1. The ends lost 0 bases at V and 2 bases at J; junction bases unmatched: 6. This CDR3 is built from 17 residues. From germline, CDR1 is LGHNA and CDR2 YSLEER. CDR3 residues: CASSQDPRQGTYNEQFF. The CDR3 DNA is TGCGCCAGCAGCCAAGATCCTCGACAGGGGACCTACAATGAGCAGTTCTTC.

This clonotype has only a few counts. The rearrangement links TRBV6-5 to TRBJ2-3; 13 bases align to TRBD2. Germline-derived CDR1 and CDR2 are MNHEY and SVGAGI. The CDR3 has 16 amino acids. J was trimmed by 2 bases and V by 5 bases; bases with no gene match: 4. Written as DNA, the CDR3 is TGTGCCAGCAGTGGGGGACTAGCGGGGATCACAGATACGCAGTATTTT. Amino acids: CASSGGLAGITDTQYF.